This T cell receptor beta chain was sequenced during a study of breast tumors, draining lymph nodes, adjacent tissues. Whole-study results and caveats: Data only fit, rather than demonstrated, lymph node origin of most tumor T cells. Tumor repertoires ranked between lymph nodes and nontumor tissue in diversity, with V and J gene preferences. Findings are consistent with lymph node origin and intratumoral expansion of most tumor T cells. Luminal-like breast cancer showed significantly higher tumor–nontumor repertoire similarity than basal-like.

The lymph nodes were axillary draining lymph nodes from breast cancer patients. Using its own MiXCR run on the multiplex PCR reads, TCRdb lists one record per CDR3 protein. The profile shows over 200,000 distinct CDR3 sequences, approximately 29% of them singletons. The germline gives CDR1 MGHDK, CDR2 SYGVNS. The CDR3 has 13 amino acids, counting both end residues. Details on this clonotype: Its specificity is not known. The missing conserved phenylalanine or tryptophan at the end of this CDR3 makes a read error likely. The DNA is omitted, as the CDR3 cannot be located on it reliably, and the CDR3 follows TCRdb's listing.

Material: axillary lymph node tissue. The J gene is TRBJ1-3, the V gene TRBV25-1. The source is a female donor with breast cancer. Some clones in this sample may be carry-over from other donors' samples. CDR3 sequence reads: CASSSHLGNTIYS.